This TCR beta chain was retrieved from a study of blood T cell repertoires in COVID-19 (dated by TCRdb to 2020 to 2022). About the full investigation: Collaborator samples came from the United States, Italy and Spain and covered acute and convalescent phases of COVID-19. The prospective study material was composed of cDNA or gDNA derived from T cells, B-cell-depleted T cells, or PBMCs. Subjects who had been exposed to COVID-19, were actively infected with it, or had recovered from it provided the deeply sampled blood TCRbeta repertoires that made up the dataset. The repertoires were released in a freely available public database meant as a resource for research on the immune response to SARS-CoV-2. The samples were drawn from the first 160 participants of the ongoing ImmuneRACE study and from 950 to 1,500 subjects provided by 6 global collaborators. A de-identified subject ID, COVID-19 status, age in years and sex were almost always included in the sample metadata. Where available, HLA class I and class II types were taken from metadata supplied by the sample provider and were not determined by assay-based typing. Points the paper makes about the study in general: The quantity of clinical and demographic metadata differed by source and by participant and was supplied without curation.

In the prospective study, participants were about 18 to 95 years old, resided in about two dozen geographic areas of the United States, and were enrolled through a virtual design. Cohort assignment in the prospective study relied on participant-reported clinical history from a screening survey and a study questionnaire. Recovered participants in ImmuneRACE Cohort 3 were defined by two consecutive negative NP/OP PCR tests, clearance by a healthcare professional, or resolution of symptoms. In the prospective study, whole blood, serum and a nasopharyngeal or oropharyngeal swab were collected from each participant by mobile phlebotomists. Participants in the prospective study had the option to provide additional blood draws and questionnaires over a roughly two-month period. Before DNA extraction, blood samples from the prospective study were shipped at room temperature or frozen. CDR1 and CDR2, looked up from the germline V gene (reference sequence), are GTSNPN and SVGIG. Counted from cysteine to phenylalanine, this CDR3 has 11 amino acids. The retained sequence is limited to the CDR3, 33 bases, with the frame set at the first base.

As for this clone: It has no known antigen specificity. Per-base qualities were not stored, and no clone one base away is much larger.

TCRbeta CDR3 regions were amplified from genomic DNA by means of the immunoSEQ Assay, a bias-controlled multiplex PCR. The paper's data handling went like this. The number of nucleated cells in each sample was estimated by amplification of reference gene primers within the assay. Sequence reads were collapsed and filtered to measure the absolute abundance of every unique TCRbeta CDR3 rearrangement. For each sample, productive Simpson clonality was calculated as the square root of Simpson's diversity index across productive rearrangements. The table was pulled from immuneACCESS by TCRdb, which kept in-frame rearrangements only. Such tables lose some clones; where checked, under half of the loss comes from unresolved V genes, and the rest has no known cause. V, J and clone size reflect that table, while D and trimming were determined from the DNA. A total of 160,000 or so clones appear in this sample, 70% to 90% of them only once. The top ten constitute around 6.7% of the sample.

Material: PBMCs or T cells enriched from blood (not recorded which). This receptor was taken from a woman in her forties or fifties who had recovered from COVID-19. This sequence uses TRBV30 and TRBJ1-1, with no D gene named confidently. The DNA sequence reads TGTGGCGGAACGGAGAACACTGAAGCTTTCTTT. Translated, this gives CGGTENTEAFF.